One and the same sample provided the 2 T cell receptor beta chains below, sequenced in a study of T cells after yellow fever vaccination. TCRdb passed the 5' RACE reads through MiXCR, listing each CDR3 protein once. This repertoire shows 400,000 to 650,000 distinct CDR3 sequences, just over 20% found once; its top ten account for about 16%. The sequenced sample was PBMCs, obtained roughly 20 days after the first yellow fever vaccination. The receptors derive from a young man who received the YFV17D yellow fever vaccine.

This clonotype appeared a few times. The chain couples TRBV9 to TRBJ2-2; 8 bases match TRBD2. The length of the CDR3 is 18 residues. Trimming at V came to 5 bases and at J to 1 base, leaving 13 bases not matched to a gene. The germline CDR1 and CDR2 sequences are SGDLS and YYNGEE. CDR3 residues: CASRPGAGGGMNTGELFF. CDR3 nucleotides: TGTGCCAGCAGGCCGGGTGCCGGCGGGGGGATGAACACCGGGGAGCTGTTTTTT.

CDR3 bases: TGTGCCAGTGGGAGTTTTGAGACCCAGTACTTC. It is translated as CASGSFETQYF. The chain joins TRBV6-2 or TRBV6-3 to TRBJ2-5, with D maybe TRBD2 (5 bases). CDR3 length equals 11 residues. Trimming shortened V by 9 bases and J by 5 bases, and 10 bases separated the two germline ends. Looked up from germline, CDR1 is MNHEY and CDR2 is SVGEGT.